What follows is one TCR beta chain and its context. The antigen is unknown. This sample was taken from a study of a mutant IDH1 vaccine in newly diagnosed glioma. Overall study: In some groups vaccination began 4-6 weeks post-radiotherapy; others received it with temozolomide. Study-level points and caveats: Vaccination induced immune responses in over 85% of patients.

Indicated time point: week 5, during vaccination. Each dose of the vaccine consisted of 300 ug of mutant IDH1 20-mer peptide, with topical imiquimod. Donor diagnoses consisted of new WHO grade 3 or 4 IDH1-mutant, ATRX-lost astrocytomas. TCRdb's copy holds only in-frame clones and misses some; the assay was immunoSEQ multiplex PCR. The sample lists under 70,000 clones, about 80% occurring once. Per germline, CDR1 MNHEY and CDR2 SVGAGI. Trimming took 5 bases from V and 6 from J, leaving 9 bases between them. CDR3 length equals 12 residues. Sequences were derived from PBMCs, sampled from a glioma patient whose treatment included an IDH1 peptide vaccine. The chain couples TRBV6-5 to TRBJ2-3, with D uncertain. The TCR comes from a man aged 25-45 years with glioma. The CDR3 sequence: CASSQDWDTQYF. For the CDR3, the DNA is TGTGCCAGCAGTCAAGACTGGGATACGCAGTATTTT.